The clone carrying this T cell receptor (beta chain) was found a few times. The data stem from a study of blood T cells in healthy people across ages. PCR was performed a second time for 7 to 11 cycles using a sample-barcoded 5' primer and a J-beta primer mix. TCRdb reanalysed the 5' RACE reads using MiXCR and keeps one entry per CDR3 protein. The repertoire has over 1,500,000 distinct CDR3 sequences, about 50% of them found once; the top ten carry approximately 2%. CDR1 and CDR2 (germline): MNHEY, SVGAGI. V shed 6 bases and J shed 2 bases, with 11 bases lying between them. The CDR3 sequence is 15 residues long.

The sample taken for sequencing was blood. The V gene is TRBV6-5, the J gene TRBJ2-6; D not certain. The origin of this receptor is a middle-aged woman in good health. The CDR3 reads CASRFTSTGANVLTF. In DNA form, the CDR3 reads TGTGCCAGCAGGTTTACGAGTACTGGGGCCAACGTCCTGACTTTC.